The rows below give T cell receptor beta chains drawn from one sample of a study of blood T cell repertoires in COVID-19. Sequencing was performed with immunoSEQ multiplex PCR; in TCRdb, only in-frame clones are kept and a portion is missing. The table includes more than 110,000 clones, around 80% detected once. The material sequenced was peripheral blood. These receptors were collected from an elderly woman in a cohort sampled during active or convalescent COVID-19. Each CDR3 is given with its conserved first and last residue. The order of the fields is J gene, clone size, D gene, V gene, CDR3 DNA, CDR3 protein. A D gene is named only where the DNA matches it firmly. Not every row has a clone size; where given, it reads once, few, many or a size class.

>TRBJ2-5|.|.|TRBV2
TGTGCCAGCCACCCCAGACAGATTAGGGAGACCCAGTACTTC
CASHPRQIRETQYF
>TRBJ2-4|.|TRBD1|TRBV19
TGTGCCAGTAGCGGACAGGACTTGGTAGCCAAAAACATTCAGTACTTC
CASSGQDLVAKNIQYF
>TRBJ2-6|.|TRBD1|TRBV19
TGTGCCCGGGAGGTGGGGACAGGGTGTACCTCTGGGGCCAACGTCCTGACTTTC
CAREVGTGCTSGANVLTF
>TRBJ2-2|.|.|TRBV19
TGTGCCAGTAGTATTATGGGGACTCTGAACACCGGGGAGCTGTTTTTT
CASSIMGTLNTGELFF
>TRBJ2-7|.|TRBD2|TRBV5-1
TGCGCCAGCAGCATAGGACTAGCGGGGGTGAACGAGCAGTACTTC
CASSIGLAGVNEQYF
>TRBJ1-5|.|TRBD1|TRBV19
TGTGCCAGTAGTACCGGGACAGGGGGAGGTTTCAATCAGCCCCAGCATTTT
CASSTGTGGGFNQPQHF
>TRBJ1-2|.|.|TRBV29-1
TGCAGCGTTGAAACGGCCGGGAGCTATGGCTACACCTTC
CSVETAGSYGYTF
>TRBJ2-1|.|TRBD1|TRBV7-9
TGTGCCAGCAGCTGGGACAGGGTCGAGAATGAGCAGTTCTTC
CASSWDRVENEQFF
>TRBJ2-2|.|.|TRBV5-1
TGCGCCAGCAGCTTGGAAGGAGGGCATGGGGGCACCGGGGAGCTGTTTTTT
CASSLEGGHGGTGELFF
>TRBJ1-1|few|TRBD1|TRBV27
TGTGCCAAGACAAACGGGACAGGTCCTAACACTGAAGCTTTCTTT
CAKTNGTGPNTEAFF
>TRBJ2-5|.|.|TRBV7-2
TGTGCCAGCAGCGCGGTTGGCAGGGAAGAGACCCAGTACTTC
CASSAVGREETQYF
>TRBJ2-3|few|TRBD2|TRBV19
TGTGCCAGTAGCCCCGGGACTAGCGGCACAGATACGCAGTATTTT
CASSPGTSGTDTQYF
>TRBJ1-4|once|TRBD1|TRBV2
TGTGCCAGCAGTAGACAGGGGCGGGAAAAACTGTTTTTT
CASSRQGREKLFF
>TRBJ1-2|.|TRBD1|TRBV3-1/TRBV3-2
TGTGCCAGCAGTTCACCGGGACAGGGGAGCTATGGCTACACCTTC
CASSSPGQGSYGYTF
>TRBJ1-5|.|TRBD1|TRBV27
TGTGCCAGCAGAAAAGACAGGGGTAGTCAGCCCCAGCATTTT
CASRKDRGSQPQHF
>TRBJ1-2|few|.|TRBV28
TGTGCCAGCCAACAGTTTAACTATGGCTACACCTTC
CASQQFNYGYTF
>TRBJ1-2|.|TRBD1|TRBV13
TGTGCCAGCAGTCCCGGGACAGTGTCCTATGGCTACACCTTC
CASSPGTVSYGYTF
>TRBJ2-7|.|TRBD2|TRBV7-8
TGTGCCAGCAGCGCCAGCGGGACCCCCTACGAGCAGTACTTC
CASSASGTPYEQYF
>TRBJ1-1|few|TRBD1|TRBV6-5
TGTGCCAGCAAGACGGGACAGGGGAACACTGAAGCTTTCTTT
CASKTGQGNTEAFF
>TRBJ1-5|.|.|TRBV30
TGTGCCTGGAGTGTAGGCCCCCGGAGACCCCAGCATTTT
CAWSVGPRRPQHF
>TRBJ2-4|.|.|TRBV6-2/TRBV6-3
TGTGCCAGCAGCGCTCTTAACGTTAACAGGGTGATGGCCAAAAACATTCAGTACTTC
CASSALNVNRVMAKNIQYF
>TRBJ2-3|.|TRBD2|TRBV30
TGTGCCTTGAGCGGGGGGGCCACAGATACGCAGTATTTT
CALSGGATDTQYF
>TRBJ2-3|once|TRBD2|TRBV7-2
TGTGCCAGCAGCTCCGCCATAGCGGGGGGTACAGATACGCAGTATTTT
CASSSAIAGGTDTQYF
>TRBJ2-5|once|.|TRBV18
TGTGCCAGCTCACCCTTTGGCAGGGCTGGGACCCAGTACTTC
CASSPFGRAGTQYF
>TRBJ1-1|.|.|TRBV6-2/TRBV6-3
TGTGCCAGCAGTTACTGGGCGGGGTTAGAGAACACTGAAGCTTTCTTT
CASSYWAGLENTEAFF
>TRBJ2-5|.|TRBD2|TRBV7-2
TGTGCCAGCAGCCTTTCCAGCGGGGGGGCCGGGGAGACCCAGTACTTC
CASSLSSGGAGETQYF
>TRBJ1-3|.|.|TRBV14
TGTGCCAGCAGCCCTTATGTATCCGGAAACACCATATATTTT
CASSPYVSGNTIYF
>TRBJ1-6|once|.|TRBV5-4
TGTGCCAGCAGCTTGGGGACGGGAAGAAACAATTCACCCCTCCACTTT
CASSLGTGRNNSPLHF
>TRBJ1-1|.|.|TRBV28
TGTGCCAGCAGCCCCAGGACAGTCCGAATGGCTGAAGCTTTCTTT
CASSPRTVRMAEAFF
>TRBJ1-2|.|.|TRBV2
TGTGCCAGTCGGAGAGAGGGAGGCTACACCTTC
CASRREGGYTF
>TRBJ1-1|.|TRBD1|TRBV6-6
TGTGCCAGCAGACCGACAGGGTGGGACACTGAAGCTTTCTTT
CASRPTGWDTEAFF
>TRBJ2-3|.|.|TRBV28
TGTGCCAGCAGCCCGTCGTCAGATACGCAGTATTTT
CASSPSSDTQYF
>TRBJ2-2|.|.|TRBV18
TGTGCCAGCTCACCAAACTACGGCACCGGGGAGCTGTTTTTT
CASSPNYGTGELFF
>TRBJ1-2|.|TRBD1|TRBV7-3
TGTGCCAGCAGCCGAAAACCCGTCGCGGACAGGGGGAGATTATCCTTC
CASSRKPVADRGRLSF
>TRBJ1-2|.|TRBD1|TRBV6-5
TGTGCCAGCAGTCCAACACAGGGGGCGACTAATGGCTACACCTTC
CASSPTQGATNGYTF
>TRBJ2-5|.|.|TRBV7-7
TGTGCTAGCAGCCGGGGGACCCTGGAGACCCAGTACTTC
CASSRGTLETQYF
>TRBJ2-3|.|TRBD1|TRBV7-2
TGTGCCAGCAGCTTATCTTATCCCGGGACAGGGGGCAACACAGATACGCAGTATTTT
CASSLSYPGTGGNTDTQYF
>TRBJ1-6|.|.|TRBV10-3
TGTGCCATCAGTCCCCAGAATTCACCCCTCCACTTT
CAISPQNSPLHF
>TRBJ1-1|.|TRBD1|TRBV9
TGTGCCAGCAGCGCCCAGGGACAGGTGCTTACTGAAGCTTTCTTT
CASSAQGQVLTEAFF
>TRBJ1-2|few|.|TRBV7-9
TGTGCCAGCAGCTTAGCCGCTGGGAGAAAGGGCTACACCTTC
CASSLAAGRKGYTF
>TRBJ1-5|.|.|TRBV19
TGTGCCAGTAGTATTTGGGGAGGACGAGAGAATCAGCCCCAGCATTTT
CASSIWGGRENQPQHF
>TRBJ2-1|.|.|TRBV10-3
TGTGCCATCAGCAAACAGGGTACCCCCTACAATGAGCAGTTCTTC
CAISKQGTPYNEQFF
>TRBJ1-1|.|.|TRBV16
TGTGCCAGCAGCCAATCGCACGGGGGGTTTAACACTGAAGCTTTCTTT
CASSQSHGGFNTEAFF
>TRBJ2-4|once|.|TRBV19
TGTGCCAGTAGTGAGGGACTGGGGTTTTACATTCAGTACTTC
CASSEGLGFYIQYF
>TRBJ2-3|.|.|TRBV7-9
TGTGCCAGCAGCCCAGACCCAGGGTGGGCAGATACGCAGTATTTT
CASSPDPGWADTQYF
>TRBJ1-5|.|.|TRBV18
TGTGCCAGCTCCCCGGGGAGTAGCAATCAGCCCCAGCATTTT
CASSPGSSNQPQHF
>TRBJ1-5|.|.|TRBV6-5
TGTGCCAGCACGGGACTCACTAATCAGCCCCAGCATTTT
CASTGLTNQPQHF
>TRBJ2-5|.|.|TRBV4-3
TGCGCCAGCAGCGCTGACACACAAGAGACCCAGTACTTC
CASSADTQETQYF
>TRBJ2-1|.|TRBD2|TRBV9
TGTGCCAGCAGCGTAGTTCTAGCGGGGGGCTACAATGAGCAGTTCTTC
CASSVVLAGGYNEQFF
>TRBJ1-1|.|.|TRBV7-3
TGTGCCAGCAGCCAAGGGGGGGATATCACTGAAGCTTTCTTT
CASSQGGDITEAFF
>TRBJ2-5|few|TRBD1|TRBV5-6
TGTGCCAGCAGCCCATTTGACAGGGACCAAGAGACCCAGTACTTC
CASSPFDRDQETQYF
>TRBJ2-5|.|.|TRBV5-5
TGTGCCAGCAGCTTGGTTTTCGTGTTAGGGCCGGGACAAGAGACCCAGTACTTC
CASSLVFVLGPGQETQYF
>TRBJ2-7|once|TRBD1|TRBV13
TGTGCCAGCAGCCGTCGTGGGACAGGCTCTCCATACGAGCAGTACTTC
CASSRRGTGSPYEQYF
>TRBJ2-7|.|TRBD2|TRBV19
TGTGCCAGTAGCGAGTCAACACTTAGCGGGGGGTACAACGAGCAGTACTTC
CASSESTLSGGYNEQYF
>TRBJ1-4|.|.|TRBV28
TGTGCCAGCAGTTTTACTAGGGAAAAACTGTTTTTT
CASSFTREKLFF
>TRBJ2-1|.|.|TRBV6-2/TRBV6-3
TGTGCCAGCAGTTACCCCCTAGGCGGGGCTGGTAGTGGCCATGAGCAGTTCTTC
CASSYPLGGAGSGHEQFF
>TRBJ2-7|.|.|TRBV19
TGTGCCAGTAGTAAGTCTAGGGGCTACGAGCAGTACTTC
CASSKSRGYEQYF
>TRBJ2-2|.|.|TRBV9
TGTGCCAGCAGCGTACGAGGGAATTCGAACACCGGGGAGCTGTTTTTT
CASSVRGNSNTGELFF
>TRBJ2-1|.|.|TRBV30
TGTGCCTGGATGGGGTCTGTCCGTCGGGGGGAGCAGTTCTTC
CAWMGSVRRGEQFF